The present T cell receptor (beta chain) was sequenced within a study of identical twins listed by TCRdb under 2016. Some background on the complete study: TCR alpha and beta repertoires from monozygotic twins, unrelated adults of various ages and cord blood were deep-sequenced to test whether fetal clonotypes persist. To rule out contamination, the twin experiments were replicated at different times with different library preparation protocols. Findings and caveats that apply to the study as a whole: In monozygotic twins, out-of-frame TCR alpha sharing was systematically underestimated by recombination models, although the models agreed with sharing between unrelated individuals. Zero-insertion analyses could be partly confounded by invariant T cells such as MAIT and iNKT, although diverse VJ usage argued against such confounding for most clonotypes. Fewer insertions were carried by abundant cord blood beta clonotypes; a weaker similar trend was observed in young adult naive repertoires, while no such trend was observed in memory repertoires. A weaker excess of twin sharing was found in beta out-of-frame sequences because the signal-to-noise ratio was lowered by fewer shared sequences. Out-of-frame TCR alpha sequences shared between twins showed an excess of low generation-probability sequences compared with coincidental sharing between unrelated individuals. Conclusions relied on cross-sectional statistical analysis, since the same donors could not be followed over many years.

All donors were healthy Caucasians. The twin cohort comprised three pairs of female monozygotic twins, all aged about 18 to 30 years. Peripheral blood mononuclear cells were the source from which RNA for the TCR libraries was isolated. V loses 4 bases of germline sequence and J loses 4 bases, and the interval between the two ends is 16 bases. The germline V gene encodes CDR1 SGHRS and CDR2 YFSETQ. The CDR3 sequence holds 15 residues, the cysteine and phenylalanine included. CDR3 DNA is the only sequence kept; it has 45 bases, read in frame from the first base. The library was generated by 5' RACE. The reads were generated on an Illumina HiSeq 2000. Template switching added a universal primer binding site, and the final cDNA carried a unique molecular identifier that allowed TCR cDNA molecules to be counted accurately. Specific primers in the conserved constant-segment region were used to synthesize first-strand cDNA for the TCR alpha and beta chains. To control for contamination, each cDNA library was double barcoded with a SMART-Mk sample barcode plus Illumina barcodes. Two successive PCR steps introduced TruSeq adapter sequences along with Illumina sample barcodes. The Illumina HiSeq platform was used with custom primers to sequence TCR alpha and beta cDNA libraries. The study's processing was this. MiGEC was used to process raw reads and extract unique molecular identifiers, and MiXCR was used to find CDR3 positions. For each individual, recombination models were inferred using an EM algorithm with the repgenHMM and IGoR tools. Shared clonotypes were analyzed with the tcR package in R, and sharing was normalized by the product of cloneset sizes. To study raw recombination without the effects of thymic and clonal selection, out-of-frame nonproductive sequences were analyzed. TCRdb redid the processing of the public reads, applying fastp at Q25 and MiXCR, and retained in-frame beta chains. Each entry merges the rows of one CDR3 protein and shows their most common DNA and genes. What appears here as the V and J calls and clone size reflects TCRdb's work, not the paper's. This sample gives under 800,000 distinct CDR3 sequences in total; around 20% of them show up just once. The ten largest clones add up to around 4.5% of the sample.

About this clonotype: Its target antigen remains unknown. No much larger clone is present one base from it, and per-base qualities are unavailable.

These data also featured in a second study, about T cells expressing NK-cell markers. From the second report: Eight or nine donors provided sorted CD3+CD56+NKG2C+, CD3+CD56+NKG2C- and CD3+CD56-NKG2C+ T-cell subsets, whose TCR beta-chain repertoires were profiled. Among the eight sequenced donors, only one was HCMV-seronegative, while the other seven were HCMV-seropositive. In several experiments an anti-gammadeltaTCR antibody was added to restrict sorting to alphabetaTCR-expressing T cells. In a handful of donors, the dominant CD3+CD56+NKG2C+ clonotypes were among the top 10 CD8+ clonotypes and accounted for roughly 1.0-7.5% of CD8+ T cells. Those dominant clonotypes were again the most abundant among CD3+CD56-NKG2C+ cells in a handful of donors, at about 25-60.1%. Whether the expanded NKG2C-expressing T cell clones were specific for HCMV antigens was left unclear. The eight sequenced donors were randomly selected healthy volunteers, three men and five women. HCMV serostatus was determined by detecting HCMV-specific IgG in serum with a commercial ELISA kit. For more than 5 donors, unsorted PBMC were also used to sequence bulk peripheral blood T-cell repertoires. MIGEC handled demultiplexing of the reads and grouping by UMI, while MiTCR was used to assemble and quantify clonotypes. To remove erroneous sequences, TCR cDNA sequences were retained only when supported by two or more reads. Downstream repertoire analysis used the tcR package, and clonotypes were matched across fractions by CDR3 nucleotide sequence plus V segment. VDJmatch was used to annotate antigen specificity against VDJdb, with one amino acid substitution in CDR3 permitted.

Sequences were obtained from PBMCs. Recombination connected TRBV5-1 to TRBJ2-3; the D gene lacks a confident call. The sequence derives from a woman between 18 and 30 years old in good health. The DNA sequence is as follows: TGCGCCAGCAGCGGCGGCCCGATTCGTTCAGATACGCAGTATTTT. It translates to CASSGGPIRSDTQYF.